This T cell receptor beta chain is drawn from a study of OX40 agonist ivuxolimab in advanced cancers. Points from the study as a whole: Expanded clones were, on average, more numerous in CD8+ T cells than in CD4+.

In the case of this clone: What it recognizes is unknown.

Assay: immunoSEQ multiplex PCR; the TCRdb copy retains only in-frame clones and omits some. In the table there are 70,000 to 95,000 clones, approximately 83% of which are singletons. This CDR3 has 18 amino acids. Germline CDR1 is SGHNT and CDR2 is YYREEE (reference sequence). V shed 3 bases and J 4 bases; nucleotides not matched to a gene: 9. The material was CD4+ or CD8+ T cells sorted from blood, obtained in a trial of the OX40 agonist ivuxolimab. This clonotype was sampled from an adult with an advanced solid tumor such as melanoma, head and neck, liver or kidney cancer. This chain connects TRBV5-4 to TRBJ2-3, with 15 bases matching TRBD2. The CDR3 region is CASSSRPGTSGRSDTQYF. Written as DNA, the CDR3 is TGTGCCAGCAGCTCAAGACCCGGGACTAGCGGGAGGTCAGATACGCAGTATTTT.